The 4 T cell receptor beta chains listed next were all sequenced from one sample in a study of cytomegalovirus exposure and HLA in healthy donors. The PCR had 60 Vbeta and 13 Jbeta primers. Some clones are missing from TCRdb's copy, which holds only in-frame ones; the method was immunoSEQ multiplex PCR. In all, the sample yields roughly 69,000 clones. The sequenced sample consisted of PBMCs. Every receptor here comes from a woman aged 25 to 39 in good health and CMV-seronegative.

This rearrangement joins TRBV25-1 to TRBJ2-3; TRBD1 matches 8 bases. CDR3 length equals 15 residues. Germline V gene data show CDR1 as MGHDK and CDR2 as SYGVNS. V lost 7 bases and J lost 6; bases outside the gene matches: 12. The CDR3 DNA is TGTGCCAGCACCCACAGGGGGAGTTTAGGGGATACGCAGTATTTT. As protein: CASTHRGSLGDTQYF.

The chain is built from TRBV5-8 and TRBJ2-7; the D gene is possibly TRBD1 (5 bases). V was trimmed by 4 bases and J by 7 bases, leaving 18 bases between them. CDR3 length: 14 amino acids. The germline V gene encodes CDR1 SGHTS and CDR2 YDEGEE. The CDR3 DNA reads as TGTGCCAGCAGCCCCTGGACGGACACTGGGGAGCAGTACTTC. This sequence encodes CASSPWTDTGEQYF. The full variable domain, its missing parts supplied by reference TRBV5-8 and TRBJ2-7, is EAGVTQSPTHLIKTRGQQATLRCSPISGHTSVYWYQQALGLGLQFLLWYDEGEERNRGNFPPRFSGRQFPNYSSELNVNALELEDSALYLCASSPWTDTGEQYFGPGTRLTVT.

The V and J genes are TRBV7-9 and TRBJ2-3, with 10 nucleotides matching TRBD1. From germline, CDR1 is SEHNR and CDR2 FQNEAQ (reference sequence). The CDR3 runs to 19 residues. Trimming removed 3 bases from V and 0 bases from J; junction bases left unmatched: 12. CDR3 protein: CASSFGGTGVTISTDTQYF. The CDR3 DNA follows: TGTGCCAGCAGCTTCGGTGGGACAGGGGTAACCATTAGCACAGATACGCAGTATTTT.

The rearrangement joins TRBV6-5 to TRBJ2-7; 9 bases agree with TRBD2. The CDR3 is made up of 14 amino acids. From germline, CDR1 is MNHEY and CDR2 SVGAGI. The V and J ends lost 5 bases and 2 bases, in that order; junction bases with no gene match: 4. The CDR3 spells CASSAGGTAYEQYF. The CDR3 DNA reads TGTGCCAGCAGTGCGGGGGGGACCGCCTACGAGCAGTACTTC.